The entry below describes one TCR beta chain. This record comes from a study of blood T cell repertoires in COVID-19. For the study at large: From the United States, Italy and Spain came samples of acute and convalescent COVID-19. The analysed material was cDNA or gDNA that came from T cells, B-cell-depleted T cells, or PBMCs.

Source study methods: Amplification of reference gene primers provided the estimated nucleated cell counts. Sequencing used immunoSEQ multiplex PCR; TCRdb keeps in-frame clones, though not all of them. From that table come the V and J calls and clone size; the DNA was used to work out D and trimming. The sample lists approximately 140,000 clones, about four fifths occurring once. V gave up 5 bases and J gave up 11 bases, with 17 bases separating them. Per the germline V gene, CDR1 is SGHTA and CDR2 is FQGNSA. The CDR3 loop spans 13 amino acids. Sequencing was done on a sample of peripheral blood. The chain couples TRBV7-2 to TRBJ2-3; TRBD2 might be the D (6 bases). The TCR was taken from a man older than 75 with acute or convalescent COVID-19. DNA of the CDR3: TGTGCCAGCAGCCCTGACGAGGTGGGACTGCAGTATTTT. Its translation: CASSPDEVGLQYF. The full variable domain, its missing parts supplied by reference TRBV7-2 and TRBJ2-3, is GAGVSQSPSNKVTEKGKDVELRCDPISGHTALYWYRQSLGQGLEFLIYFQGNSAPDKSGLPSDRFSAERTGGSVSTLTIQRTQQEDSAVYLCASSPDEVGLQYFGPGTRLTVL.